This is a list of T cell receptor beta chains from one sample in a study of shared clonotypes between healthy human individuals. The table came from immunoSEQ multiplex PCR; TCRdb's copy has only in-frame clones and leaves some out. This sample has some 740,000 clones, with 92% found just once. Sequencing was done on a sample of naive CD8+ T cells sorted from blood. These receptors all come from a man aged 25 to 40 in good health. Both conserved end residues are part of each CDR3. D genes are given only for firm matches. Rows give clone size only sometimes, using once, few, many, or a class for an expanded clone.

V	size	D	J	CDR3	DNA
TRBV25-1	NA	TRBD1	TRBJ2-7	CASSDPRGDSYEQYF	TGTGCCAGCAGTGACCCTAGAGGGGACAGCTACGAGCAGTACTTC
TRBV29-1	NA	NA	TRBJ2-2	CSVADSNTGELFF	TGCAGCGTTGCGGACAGCAACACCGGGGAGCTGTTTTTT
TRBV14	NA	NA	TRBJ2-7	CASSQVGQNSYEQYF	TGTGCCAGCAGCCAAGTGGGACAAAACTCCTACGAGCAGTACTTC
TRBV29-1	NA	TRBD1	TRBJ2-3	CSREQGVTDTQYF	TGCAGTAGGGAACAGGGGGTCACAGATACGCAGTATTTT
TRBV7-9	few	TRBD2	TRBJ2-7	CASSYSGGPTYEQYF	TGTGCCAGCAGTTATTCGGGGGGACCAACCTACGAGCAGTACTTC
TRBV19	NA	TRBD1	TRBJ1-2	CASSPSTGDGYGYTF	TGTGCCAGTAGTCCTTCCACAGGGGATGGCTATGGCTACACCTTC
TRBV7-6	once	TRBD1	TRBJ2-7	CASSLGTGGTYEQYF	TGTGCCAGCAGCTTAGGGACAGGGGGAACCTACGAGCAGTACTTC
TRBV11-2	once	TRBD1	TRBJ1-1	CASSSTQPTGAENTEAFF	TGTGCCAGCAGTTCCACCCAACCGACAGGGGCAGAGAACACTGAAGCTTTCTTT
TRBV29-1	few	NA	TRBJ1-5	CSVGQEDSNQPQHF	TGCAGCGTCGGTCAGGAAGATAGCAATCAGCCCCAGCATTTT
TRBV5-6	NA	TRBD2	TRBJ2-3	CASRNDGLAAEYF	TGTGCCAGCAGGAACGACGGACTAGCGGCCGAATATTTT
TRBV6-5	NA	NA	TRBJ2-7	CASSPIERSYEQYF	TGTGCCAGCAGCCCTATCGAGAGGTCCTACGAGCAGTACTTC
TRBV19	NA	NA	TRBJ1-2	CASSSLIERNYGYTF	TGTGCCAGTAGCTCCCTGATTGAGAGGAACTATGGCTACACCTTC
TRBV6-5	NA	NA	TRBJ1-1	CASSWASDTEAFF	TGTGCCAGCAGTTGGGCGTCGGACACTGAAGCTTTCTTT
TRBV5-1	NA	NA	TRBJ2-3	CASSAGGFGGTDTQYF	TGCGCCAGCAGCGCTGGCGGTTTTGGCGGCACAGATACGCAGTATTTT
TRBV4-1	NA	TRBD1	TRBJ2-1	CASRHTGTGLELGYNEQFF	TGCGCCAGCAGACACACCGGGACAGGGCTTGAGTTGGGGTACAATGAGCAGTTCTTC
TRBV19	NA	NA	TRBJ2-1	CASSIIWGSYNEQFF	TGTGCCAGTAGTATTATATGGGGCTCCTACAATGAGCAGTTCTTC
TRBV20-1	NA	NA	TRBJ2-1	CSAAYWNEQFF	TGCAGTGCTGCCTACTGGAATGAGCAGTTCTTC
TRBV6-1	NA	TRBD2	TRBJ2-7	CASSEAVLAGGSYEQYF	TGTGCCAGCAGTGAAGCGGTCCTAGCGGGAGGCTCCTACGAGCAGTACTTC
TRBV28	few	NA	TRBJ2-7	CASSSSYEQYF	TGTGCCAGCAGTTCTTCCTACGAGCAGTACTTC
TRBV4-3	once	TRBD1	TRBJ1-4	CASSQDGTGYEKLFF	TGCGCCAGCAGCCAAGATGGGACAGGGTACGAAAAACTGTTTTTT
TRBV29-1	NA	NA	TRBJ2-1	CSVEWDVTDEQFF	TGCAGCGTTGAGTGGGACGTGACGGATGAGCAGTTCTTC
TRBV7-9	NA	NA	TRBJ2-1	CASSPLNTNEQFF	TGTGCCAGCAGCCCCCTCAACACGAATGAGCAGTTCTTC
TRBV19	NA	TRBD2	TRBJ2-3	CASSPTSGSTDTQYF	TGTGCCAGTAGTCCGACTAGCGGGAGTACAGATACGCAGTATTTT
TRBV15	NA	TRBD1	TRBJ1-2	CATSRDQGALGYTF	TGTGCCACCAGCAGAGATCAGGGGGCGCTGGGCTACACCTTC
TRBV29-1	NA	NA	TRBJ1-2	CSVYSTKMFNYGYTF	TGCAGCGTCTACTCGACTAAAATGTTTAACTATGGCTACACCTTC
TRBV2	NA	TRBD1	TRBJ2-2	CASQGARTGELFF	TGTGCCAGCCAGGGGGCGAGGACCGGGGAGCTGTTTTTT
TRBV19	few	NA	TRBJ2-7	CASSGGPYEQYF	TGTGCCAGTAGTGGGGGTCCCTACGAGCAGTACTTC
TRBV28	NA	NA	TRBJ2-2	CASTNPTVSGELFF	TGTGCCAGCACCAATCCGACCGTCTCCGGGGAGCTGTTTTTT
TRBV19	NA	TRBD1	TRBJ2-1	CASNRDRGLNDEQFF	TGTGCCTCCAACCGGGACAGGGGGCTAAACGATGAGCAGTTCTTC
TRBV7-2	NA	NA	TRBJ2-7	CASSLAGGAAYEQYF	TGTGCCAGCAGCTTAGCAGGAGGGGCCGCCTACGAGCAGTACTTC
TRBV5-1	once	TRBD2	TRBJ2-5	CASSLGASGEETQYF	TGCGCCAGCAGCTTGGGGGCTAGCGGAGAAGAGACCCAGTACTTC
TRBV2	NA	TRBD2	TRBJ2-1	CASRRSGTSGRGEQFF	TGTGCCAGCAGAAGATCCGGGACTAGCGGGAGGGGTGAGCAGTTCTTC
TRBV4-2	NA	NA	TRBJ2-1	CASSQEETVSYNEQFF	TGTGCCAGCAGCCAAGAAGAGACAGTTTCCTACAATGAGCAGTTCTTC
TRBV27	NA	NA	TRBJ1-5	CASSLYAGNQPQHF	TGTGCCAGCAGTTTATATGCAGGCAATCAGCCCCAGCATTTT
TRBV30	NA	TRBD1	TRBJ2-7	CAWRPGTGYEQYF	TGTGCCTGGAGACCCGGGACAGGTTACGAGCAGTACTTC
TRBV6-1	NA	NA	TRBJ1-2	CASRVTGNYGYTF	TGTGCCAGCAGGGTGACGGGTAACTATGGCTACACCTTC
TRBV7-9	NA	TRBD1	TRBJ2-3	CASSLASQGVRTDTQYF	TGTGCCAGCAGCTTAGCGTCGCAGGGGGTCCGTACAGATACGCAGTATTTT
TRBV19	NA	NA	TRBJ2-1	CASSIGTGGILNEQFF	TGTGCCAGTAGTATAGGCACAGGTGGGATACTGAATGAGCAGTTCTTC
TRBV5-4	NA	TRBD1	TRBJ2-4	CASRRIGTGENIQYF	TGTGCCAGCAGAAGGATAGGGACAGGGGAAAACATTCAGTACTTC
TRBV9	NA	NA	TRBJ2-1	CASSVLVGSSYNEQFF	TGTGCCAGCAGCGTATTGGTCGGGAGCTCCTACAATGAGCAGTTCTTC
TRBV4-1	NA	TRBD2	TRBJ2-7	CASSRGGNYEQYF	TGCGCCAGCAGCCGCGGGGGAAACTACGAGCAGTACTTC
TRBV19	NA	NA	TRBJ2-7	CASSIVGSSYEQYF	TGTGCCAGTAGTATAGTAGGTAGCTCCTACGAGCAGTACTTC
TRBV7-6	NA	TRBD1	TRBJ1-2	CASSPGSGGNGYTF	TGTGCCAGCAGCCCAGGATCAGGGGGAAATGGCTACACCTTC
TRBV5-1	NA	NA	TRBJ1-1	CASSIQDGRAEAFF	TGCGCCAGCAGCATACAGGATGGAAGGGCTGAAGCTTTCTTT
TRBV5-4	NA	NA	TRBJ2-1	CASSQGSNEQFF	TGTGCCAGCAGCCAAGGGAGCAATGAGCAGTTCTTC
TRBV29-1	NA	TRBD1	TRBJ2-7	CSVQYGTGGYEQYF	TGCAGCGTGCAATACGGGACAGGGGGCTACGAGCAGTACTTC